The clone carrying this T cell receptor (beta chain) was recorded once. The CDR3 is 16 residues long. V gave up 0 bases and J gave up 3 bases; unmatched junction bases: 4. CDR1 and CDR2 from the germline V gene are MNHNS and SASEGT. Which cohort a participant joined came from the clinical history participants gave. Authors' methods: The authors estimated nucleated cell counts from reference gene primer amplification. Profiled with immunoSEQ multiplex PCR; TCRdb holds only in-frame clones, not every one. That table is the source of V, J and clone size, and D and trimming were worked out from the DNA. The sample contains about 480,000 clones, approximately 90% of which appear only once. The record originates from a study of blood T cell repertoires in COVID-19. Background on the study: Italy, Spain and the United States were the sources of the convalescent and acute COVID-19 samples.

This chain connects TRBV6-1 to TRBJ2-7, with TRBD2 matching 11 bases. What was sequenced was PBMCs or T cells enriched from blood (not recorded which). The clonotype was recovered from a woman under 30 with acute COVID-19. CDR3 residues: CASSEAGLADSYEQYF. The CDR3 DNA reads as TGTGCCAGCAGTGAAGCGGGACTAGCGGACAGCTACGAGCAGTACTTC.